This T cell receptor (beta chain) was obtained from a study of CD8+ T cells in alopecia areata. General study points: Affected scalp, especially in alopecia totalis/universalis, had a higher clonality than normal scalp did. TCRs were shared less clearly across patients than in mice, possibly for HLA-related reasons. Scalp data also include sequences from resident alphabeta T cells of normal skin.

Regarding this clone: What it recognizes is unknown.

cDNA prepared by RNA extraction and subsequent reverse transcription served as the template for sequencing. Profiling relied on immunoSEQ multiplex PCR, and the TCRdb table lists in-frame clones only, not all of them. The sample lists 110,000 to 150,000 clones; around 62% were seen once. CDR1 is MNHNY and CDR2 is SVGAGI in the germline V gene (reference sequence). The CDR3 sequence is 13 residues long. V gave up 6 bases and J gave up 12 bases, with 17 bases separating them. The TCR originated in a human donor in good health. The sequenced sample was CD8+ T cells sorted from blood. The chain uses TRBV6-6 and TRBJ1-4; weak D call: TRBD1 (6 bases). The DNA of the CDR3 is TGTGCCAGCAGACCCACAGGGTTGCAGGAACTGTTTTTT. Its translation is CASRPTGLQELFF.